This T cell receptor (beta chain) was captured in a study of blood T cell repertoires in COVID-19. Turning to the study itself: PBMCs, B-cell-depleted T cells, or T cells provided the cDNA or gDNA that made up the material.

V shed 5 bases and J 0 bases; nucleotides not matched to a gene: 7. The CDR3 spans 17 residues. Per germline, CDR1 MGHRA and CDR2 YSYEKL. Authors' data handling: Estimated nucleated cell counts came from reference gene primer amplification. Using immunoSEQ multiplex PCR, the repertoire was profiled, and TCRdb retains in-frame clones only, with some absent. The V and J calls and clone size come from that table; D and trimming were worked out from the DNA. This sample carries 130,000 to 150,000 clones, about 90% of them seen once, and the ten largest clones take 6% to 7%. Sequencing input: peripheral blood. The rearrangement joins TRBV4-1 to TRBJ2-2; 9 bases map to TRBD2. The clonotype was recovered from a man older than 75 with acute or convalescent COVID-19. This CDR3 reads CASSKPLAGANTGELFF. Here the CDR3 DNA reads TGCGCCAGCAGCAAGCCCTTAGCGGGAGCGAACACCGGGGAGCTGTTTTTT.